The next 30 T cell receptor beta chains were all read from a single sample in a study of naive and memory T cell subsets. For these receptors, no antigen is known. An equimolar mix of two oligonucleotides served as the beta constant-region primer for TRBC1 and TRBC2. Nested alpha and beta constant-region primers with the SP2 primer drove four PCR rounds on ligated cDNA. TCRdb reanalysed the UMI-ligation and nested PCR reads using MiXCR and keeps one entry per CDR3 protein. The table has under 150,000 distinct CDR3 sequences, approximately 20% seen once. Findings and caveats of the study: Naive repertoires, especially CD8, held a few larger clonotypes, possibly memory cells re-expressing CD45RA.

Sample: naive CD8+ T cells from blood. The receptor source for this set is a human donor in good health.

In its sample, this clonotype was seen a few times. The chain links TRBV27 to TRBJ2-2; 10 bases fit TRBD2. The ends lost 6 bases at V and 6 bases at J; junction bases unmatched: 10. There are 16 residues in the CDR3. Germline CDR1 MNHEY, CDR2 SMNVEV (reference sequence). The DNA for the CDR3 is TGTGCCAGCAGCCCATCGACTAGCGGGCGGGCCGGGGAGCTGTTTTTT. It is translated as CASSPSTSGRAGELFF.

The rearrangement links TRBV29-1 to TRBJ1-1; 8 bases are shared with TRBD1. The CDR3 runs to 11 residues. V shed 5 bases and J 11 bases; nucleotides not matched to a gene: 7. Germline V gene lookup returns CDR1 SQVTM and CDR2 ANQGSEA. The DNA for the CDR3 is TGCAGCGTTCGACAGGGGTGGCTGGCTTTCTTT. This sequence encodes CSVRQGWLAFF.

This clonotype appeared a few times. The chain joins TRBV2 to TRBJ2-3, with no clear D. Germline V lookup: CDR1 SNHLY, CDR2 FYNNEI. This CDR3 region has 16 residues. Trimming took 3 bases from V and 0 from J, leaving 13 bases between them. In DNA form, the CDR3 reads TGTGCCAGCAGTGAGTTGGCGAGCTCTAGCACAGATACGCAGTATTTT. Its protein is CASSELASSSTDTQYF.

This clonotype was counted at least ten times. The V call is TRBV2, the J call TRBJ1-5; D call uncertain. Germline CDR1 SNHLY, CDR2 FYNNEI. V gave up 0 bases and J gave up 9 bases, with 9 bases separating them. CDR3 length: 13 residues. CDR3 in amino acids: CASSEAKSMPQHF. DNA of the CDR3: TGTGCCAGCAGTGAAGCGAAATCGATGCCCCAGCATTTT.

The J gene is TRBJ2-7, the V gene TRBV27; 10 positions match TRBD1. This CDR3 has 14 residues. Germline values: CDR1 MNHEY, CDR2 SMNVEV (reference sequence). With V trimmed by 6 bases and J by 4 bases, 6 bases remained unmatched. CDR3 DNA sequence: TGTGCCAGCAGGAGACAGGGGGCGGTATACGAGCAGTACTTC. As protein: CASRRQGAVYEQYF.

This chain connects TRBV6-5 to TRBJ2-5, with 13 bases matching TRBD2. CDR3 length equals 16 residues. Germline CDR1 is MNHEY and CDR2 is SVGAGI. The ends lost 6 bases at V and 2 bases at J; junction bases unmatched: 6. CDR3 in DNA: TGTGCCAGCAGCTGGACTAGCGGGAGTGGTCAAGAGACCCAGTACTTC. Its translation: CASSWTSGSGQETQYF.

This clonotype has a handful of counts. This sequence joins TRBV6-1 and TRBJ2-7, with 8 positions matching TRBD1. CDR1 and CDR2 (germline): MNHNS, SASEGT. V lost 5 bases to trimming and J lost 3 bases; unmatched junction nucleotides: 3. The CDR3 contains 13 residues. CDR3 amino acids: CASSNRGFYEQYF. In DNA form, the CDR3 reads TGTGCCAGCAGTAACAGGGGGTTCTACGAGCAGTACTTC.

CDR3 coding DNA: TGTGCCAGCAGAAAGGAGGCTTACTCCTACAATGAGCAGTTCTTC. It is translated as CASRKEAYSYNEQFF. The V call is TRBV28, the J call TRBJ2-1, with TRBD2 as a possible D gene (5 bases). CDR1 and CDR2 (germline): MDHEN, SYDVKM. Trimming shortened V by 6 bases and J by 0 bases, and 12 bases separated the two germline ends. This CDR3 has 15 residues.

This clonotype was found a few times. J is TRBJ2-3 and V is TRBV7-3; weak D call: TRBD2 (5 bases). There are 14 residues in the CDR3. Germline CDR1 is SGHTA and CDR2 is FQGTGA. Between the trimmed V and J ends, which lost 6 bases and 0 bases, there was a span of 10 bases. The DNA for the CDR3 is TGTGCCAGCAGTTTAGCGCTTAGCACAGATACGCAGTATTTT. It translates to CASSLALSTDTQYF.

This clonotype was seen at least ten times. The chain combines TRBV24-1 with TRBJ2-1; TRBD1 aligns across 9 bases. CDR3 size: 17 residues. CDR1 KGHDR and CDR2 SFDVKD come from the germline V gene. The V and J ends lost 3 bases and 1 base, in that order; junction bases with no gene match: 6. CDR3 region: CATSDGKQGASYNEQFF. The CDR3 coding sequence is TGTGCCACCAGTGATGGGAAACAGGGGGCTTCCTACAATGAGCAGTTCTTC.

This clonotype was observed a few times. The V call is TRBV4-3, the J call TRBJ1-2; the match to TRBD1 covers 7 bases. V shed 3 bases and J 5 bases; nucleotides not matched to a gene: 3. Germline CDR1 and CDR2: LGHNA and YSLEER. This CDR3 has 13 amino acids. The CDR3 DNA sequence: TGCGCCAGCAGCCACGCACAGGGGTATGGCTACACCTTC. This sequence encodes CASSHAQGYGYTF.

The chain combines TRBV5-1 with TRBJ2-3, with 7 bases lining up with TRBD2. The ends lost 2 bases at V and 3 bases at J; junction bases unmatched: 12. The CDR3 consists of 17 residues. Per the germline V gene, CDR1 is SGHRS and CDR2 is YFSETQ. This CDR3 is CASSFVGGGRATDTQYF. CDR3 coding DNA: TGCGCCAGCAGCTTTGTGGGGGGGGGACGGGCAACAGATACGCAGTATTTT.

The J gene is TRBJ2-1, the V gene TRBV4-3; a weak D match, TRBD2 (6 bases). Trimming removed 0 bases at V and 0 bases at J, with 12 bases between. Germline V lookup: CDR1 LGHNA, CDR2 YSLEER. This CDR3 region has 17 residues. The CDR3 bases are TGCGCCAGCAGCCAAGATGGTGGCGGGGTCTCCTACAATGAGCAGTTCTTC. Translation gives CASSQDGGGVSYNEQFF.

The chain is built from TRBV6-5 and TRBJ1-1; 9 bases line up with TRBD1. This CDR3 has 15 amino acids. The V gene's germline CDR1 is MNHEY and CDR2 SVGAGI. J gave up 5 bases and V 2 bases, and 6 bases lay outside the gene matches. The DNA of the CDR3 is TGTGCCAGCAGTTACGCGACAGGGGGTTATACTGAAGCTTTCTTT. Protein sequence: CASSYATGGYTEAFF.

In this sample, this clonotype turned up a few times. This chain links TRBV7-9 with TRBJ2-7; maybe TRBD2 (6 bases). V lost 4 bases and J 0 bases, leaving 10 bases between the germline ends. The CDR3 loop spans 14 amino acids. Looked up from germline, CDR1 is SEHNR and CDR2 is FQNEAQ (reference sequence). The CDR3 DNA reads TGTGCCAGCAGCTCCCGGACTAACTCCTACGAGCAGTACTTC. Translation: CASSSRTNSYEQYF.

This chain joins TRBV27 and TRBJ2-1; unclear D gene. This CDR3 has 13 amino acids. CDR1 is MNHEY, CDR2 SMNVEV, per germline (reference sequence). V lost 5 bases to trimming and J lost 6 bases, with 11 bases between them. The chain's CDR3 is CASSPEDPNEQFF. DNA for the CDR3: TGTGCCAGCAGTCCAGAGGACCCCAATGAGCAGTTCTTC.

The chain is built from TRBV7-6 and TRBJ2-1; D is tentatively TRBD1 or TRBD2 (6 bases each). The CDR3 spans 15 residues. Germline V gene data show CDR1 as SGHVS and CDR2 as FNYEAQ. Trimming cost V 7 bases and J 9 bases, with 22 bases left between them. The CDR3 protein is CASTLVGGSRLEQFF. CDR3 in DNA: TGTGCCAGCACCCTAGTAGGGGGGAGTCGGCTTGAGCAGTTCTTC.

This clonotype came up a few times. The chain employs TRBV4-1 and TRBJ1-5; possible D gene TRBD1, 5 bases. Looked up from germline, CDR1 is MGHRA and CDR2 is YSYEKL. The CDR3 extends over 14 amino acids. With 1 base removed from V and 6 bases from J, the gap between germline ends came to 10 bases. CDR3 residues: CASSQGTTSQPQHF. The CDR3 bases are TGCGCCAGCAGCCAAGGGACAACGAGTCAGCCCCAGCATTTT.

This clonotype was found many times. CDR3 residues: CASSSTGGDQETQYF. In nucleotides, the CDR3 is TGTGCCAGCAGTTCCACCGGGGGGGACCAAGAGACCCAGTACTTC. The gene calls are TRBV28 and TRBJ2-5; 8 bases agree with TRBD2. This CDR3 has 15 amino acids. Germline assignment: CDR1 MDHEN and CDR2 SYDVKM. The J segment lost 0 bases and the V segment lost 4 bases, leaving 4 bases of the junction unmatched. Together with reference TRBV28 and TRBJ2-5, the CDR3 gives the full variable domain: DVKVTQSSRYLVKRTGEKVFLECVQDMDHENMFWYRQDPGLGLRLIYFSYDVKMKEKGDIPEGYSVSREKKERFSLILESASTNQTSMYLCASSSTGGDQETQYFGPGTRLLVL.

This rearrangement joins TRBV25-1 to TRBJ1-2; D is uncertain. Between the trimmed V and J ends, which lost 4 bases and 5 bases, there was a span of 11 bases. Germline V gives CDR1 MGHDK, CDR2 SYGVNS. This CDR3 has 13 amino acids. The DNA for the CDR3 is TGTGCCAGCAGTGGAACATATCCTTATGGCTACACCTTC. This translates into CASSGTYPYGYTF.

V gene TRBV15 combines with J gene TRBJ2-3, with D uncertain. Trimming removed 3 bases at V and 3 bases at J, with 10 bases between. This CDR3 spans 14 amino acids. Germline V lookup: CDR1 LNHNV, CDR2 YYDKDF (reference sequence). CDR3 nucleotide sequence: TGTGCCACCAGCAGGGAAAGTAGAACAGATACGCAGTATTTT. This codes for CATSRESRTDTQYF.

This clonotype was seen a handful of times. This sequence joins TRBV12-3 or TRBV12-4 and TRBJ2-3, with D hard to call. V dropped 5 bases and J dropped 2 bases, with 17 bases sitting between them. The CDR3 is 16 residues long. This chain's CDR3 is CASSNALGSYTDTQYF. The DNA for the CDR3 is TGTGCCAGCAGTAATGCCCTGGGAAGCTACACAGATACGCAGTATTTT.

This clonotype was recorded a few times. The J gene is TRBJ2-2, the V gene TRBV6-5; TRBD1 might be the D (6 bases). The V gene lost 6 bases and the J gene lost 3 bases, with 11 bases spanning the gap. The CDR3 runs to 14 residues. CDR1 and CDR2 from the germline V gene are MNHEY and SVGAGI. The CDR3 nucleotides read TGTGCCAGCAGCCTCACAGGGTACACCGGGGAGCTGTTTTTT. As protein: CASSLTGYTGELFF.

This clonotype came up a few times. V usage is TRBV5-8 and J usage is TRBJ2-1; 7 positions match TRBD2. V was pared by 4 bases and J by 6 bases, with 7 bases of the junction left unmatched. CDR3 length: 14 residues. CDR1 is SGHTS, CDR2 YDEGEE, per germline. The CDR3 is CASSPSGGSNEQFF. DNA of the CDR3: TGTGCCAGCAGCCCCTCGGGAGGATCCAATGAGCAGTTCTTC.

This sequence joins TRBV29-1 and TRBJ1-5; possibly TRBD1 for D (5 bases). V was trimmed by 7 bases and J by 3 bases, leaving 7 bases between them. The CDR3 runs 11 residues. Germline loops: CDR1 SQVTM, CDR2 ANQGSEA. The CDR3 DNA reads as TGCAGCGCCGGGGCCAATCAGCCCCAGCATTTT. It encodes CSAGANQPQHF.

This clonotype has a handful of counts. The J gene is TRBJ2-7, the V gene TRBV20-1; no reliable D call. V was pared by 6 bases and J by 3 bases, with 18 bases between. From germline, CDR1 is DFQATT and CDR2 SNEGSKA (reference sequence). There are 14 residues in the CDR3. The DNA of the CDR3 is TGCAGTGCCTACACACGGCAAATCGACTACGAGCAGTACTTC. Protein product: CSAYTRQIDYEQYF.

This clonotype was recorded a few times. V usage is TRBV28 and J usage is TRBJ2-7; 9 bases match TRBD1. This CDR3 spans 15 amino acids. In germline, CDR1 is MDHEN, CDR2 SYDVKM. The J segment lost 4 bases and the V segment lost 5 bases, leaving 9 bases of the junction unmatched. The CDR3 spells CASSLGTGRGYEQYF. DNA for the CDR3: TGTGCCAGCAGTCTCGGGACAGGGAGGGGTTACGAGCAGTACTTC.

In its sample, this clonotype was seen once. The rearrangement uses TRBV30 and TRBJ2-7; weak D call: TRBD1 (5 bases). The V end was cut by 1 base, the J end by 4 bases, with 8 bases between. CDR1 is GTSNPN, CDR2 SVGIG, per germline (reference sequence). CDR3 size: 12 residues. For the CDR3, the DNA is TGTGCCTGGAGTGCAGCAGGGTACGAGCAGTACTTC. Residues: CAWSAAGYEQYF.

This clonotype turned up a few times. V is TRBV5-6 and J is TRBJ1-2, with D perhaps matching TRBD1 (5 bases). The germline CDR1 and CDR2 sequences are SGHDT and YYEEEE. The CDR3 is 12 amino acids. Trimming took 4 bases from V and 6 from J, leaving 10 bases between them. This chain's CDR3 is CASSETDHGYTF. The CDR3 region has the DNA TGTGCCAGCAGCGAGACAGATCATGGCTACACCTTC.

This clonotype is medium-sized. J is TRBJ2-1 and V is TRBV28; D is undetermined. The V gene's germline CDR1 is MDHEN and CDR2 SYDVKM. The V and J ends lost 6 bases and 7 bases respectively, with 7 bases between them. The CDR3 has 11 amino acids. CDR3 DNA sequence: TGTGCCAGCAGCTTGGGGAATGAGCAGTTCTTC. As protein: CASSLGNEQFF.